This T cell receptor (beta chain) was documented in a study of blood T cell repertoires in COVID-19. Whole-study context: Sites in the United States, Italy and Spain provided acute and convalescent COVID-19 samples. PBMCs, B-cell-depleted T cells, or T cells were the source of the cDNA or gDNA that made up the material.

Germline V gene lookup returns CDR1 MDHEN and CDR2 SYDVKM. The CDR3 contains 16 residues. V lost 6 bases to trimming and J lost 1 base, with 17 bases between them. The authors' processing: Amplification of reference gene primers was used by the study to estimate nucleated cell counts. Profiling relied on immunoSEQ multiplex PCR, and the TCRdb table lists in-frame clones only, not all of them. That table is the source of V, J and clone size, and D and trimming were worked out from the DNA. The top ten hold more than 7.5% of the sample, which has approximately 170,000 clones, roughly four fifths seen once.

Material: peripheral blood. The gene calls are TRBV28 and TRBJ2-3, with D perhaps TRBD2 (6 bases). The receptor was derived from a woman in her sixties or seventies with COVID-19, enrolled during active disease. CDR3 loop: CASSRRGGSGTDTQYF. The CDR3 DNA sequence: TGTGCCAGCAGCCGGCGTGGGGGGTCCGGCACAGATACGCAGTATTTT.